The 22 T cell receptor beta chains reported below all come from one sample, sequenced in a study of shared clonotypes between healthy human individuals. The repertoire was sequenced with immunoSEQ multiplex PCR; TCRdb's copy has only in-frame clones and lacks some. This sample has millions of clones, with more than 90% found just once. Sequencing was done on a sample of naive CD4+ T cells sorted from blood. Indicated subset: CD45RA+ positively selected. The receptor source for this set is a man aged 18 to 35 in good health.

V gene TRBV7-2 combines with J gene TRBJ1-3; possibly TRBD1 for D (5 bases). The germline V gene has CDR1 SGHTA and CDR2 FQGNSA. Between the trimmed V and J ends, which lost 7 bases and 0 bases, there was a span of 19 bases. The CDR3 contains 17 residues. In DNA, the CDR3 is TGTGCCAGCACTCCCGGGGCTCTCCGTTCCTCTGGAAACACCATATATTTT. Encoded protein: CASTPGALRSSGNTIYF.

V is TRBV4-1 and J is TRBJ2-1; 7 bases line up with TRBD1. The junction had 6 bases not matched to a gene; V was cut back by 2 bases and J by 5 bases. Germline lookup yields CDR1 MGHRA and CDR2 YSYEKL. This CDR3 contains 15 residues. As DNA, the CDR3 is TGCGCCAGCAGCCAAACCGGGACAGCAAACAATGAGCAGTTCTTC. It codes for CASSQTGTANNEQFF.

The rearrangement joins TRBV27 to TRBJ2-6; D is possibly TRBD2 (5 bases). Germline lookup yields CDR1 MNHEY and CDR2 SMNVEV (reference sequence). The V and J ends lost 7 bases and 0 bases respectively, with 10 bases between them. The CDR3 extends over 15 amino acids. This CDR3 reads CASNTRSSGANVLTF. The DNA for the CDR3 is TGTGCCAGCAATACTAGGAGCTCTGGGGCCAACGTCCTGACTTTC.

This rearrangement joins TRBV2 to TRBJ2-7, with no clear D. From germline, CDR1 is SNHLY and CDR2 FYNNEI. Between the trimmed V and J ends, which lost 3 bases and 5 bases, there was a span of 11 bases. The CDR3 spans 13 residues. CDR3 DNA: TGTGCCAGCAGTGAGGTCCGTCGGGACGAGCAGTACTTC. Amino acid sequence: CASSEVRRDEQYF.

This clone came up once. The chain recombines TRBV2 with TRBJ1-3; D is undetermined. V was clipped by 6 bases and J by 2 bases, with 23 bases between them. This CDR3 has 18 amino acids. CDR1 is SNHLY and CDR2 is FYNNEI in the germline V gene. DNA of the CDR3: TGTGCCAGCAGATGGACGGAGGACCGATTCATGGCTGGAAACACCATATATTTT. Protein: CASRWTEDRFMAGNTIYF. The whole variable domain, remainder taken from reference TRBV2 and TRBJ1-3, is EPEVTQTPSHQVTQMGQEVILRCVPISNHLYFYWYRQILGQKVEFLVSFYNNEISEKSEIFDDQFSVERPDGSNFTLKIRSTKLEDSAMYFCASRWTEDRFMAGNTIYFGEGSWLTVV.

The V and J genes are TRBV30 and TRBJ1-6; tentatively, D is TRBD1 (6 bases). The CDR3 runs 15 residues. V dropped 0 bases and J dropped 7 bases, with 13 bases sitting between them. The germline gives CDR1 GTSNPN, CDR2 SVGIG (reference sequence). As DNA, the CDR3 is TGTGCCTGGAGTGTCGGCAGGGGCAAAAATTCACCCCTCCACTTT. Translating gives CAWSVGRGKNSPLHF.

The rearrangement joins TRBV7-2 to TRBJ2-7; no definite D call. The germline V and J ends were trimmed by 1 base and 4 bases, with 14 bases remaining between them. The CDR3 length is 15 residues. The germline V gene has CDR1 SGHTA and CDR2 FQGNSA. The CDR3 reads CASSLVSDSKYEQYF. The CDR3 region has the DNA TGTGCCAGCAGCTTAGTTTCAGACTCCAAATACGAGCAGTACTTC.

This chain links TRBV30 with TRBJ1-6; TRBD1 might be the D (6 bases). Trimming left V 3 bases short and J 6 bases short, with 12 bases between. Germline CDR1 reads GTSNPN; CDR2 reads SVGIG (reference sequence). The CDR3 length is 14 residues. CDR3 nucleotide sequence: TGTGCCTGGAGGAATGAAGGGGGTAATTCACCCCTCCACTTT. Translation: CAWRNEGGNSPLHF. Full variable domain (outside the CDR3, taken from reference TRBV30 and TRBJ1-6): SQTIHQWPATLVQPVGSPLSLECTVEGTSNPNLYWYRQAAGRGLQLLFYSVGIGQISSEVPQNLSASRPQDRQFILSSKKLLLSDSGFYLCAWRNEGGNSPLHFGNGTRLTVT.

As concerns this clone: Different DNA sequences within this sample yield the same CDR3. The rearrangement links TRBV18 to TRBJ2-3; TRBD1 aligns across 7 bases. Germline V gene sequence: CDR1 KGHSH, CDR2 LQKENI. With 2 bases clipped from V and 1 base from J, the junction kept 0 bases outside the gene matches. CDR3 size: 14 residues. CDR3 coding DNA: TGTGCCAGCTCACCAACAGGGGGCACAGATACGCAGTATTTT. It codes for CASSPTGGTDTQYF.

The chain carries TRBV15 and TRBJ2-5; 15 bases are shared with TRBD2. The CDR3 is 19 amino acids. The germline CDR1 and CDR2 sequences are LNHNV and YYDKDF (reference sequence). V was clipped by 0 bases and J by 4 bases; unmatched bases: 9. This CDR3 is CATSRDPRTSGRAAETQYF. The CDR3 region has the DNA TGTGCCACCAGCAGAGACCCTAGGACTAGCGGGAGGGCCGCAGAGACCCAGTACTTC.

The V and J genes are TRBV29-1 and TRBJ2-7; 7 bases agree with TRBD2. The CDR3 is made up of 13 amino acids. After removal of 7 bases from V and 0 bases from J, the junction contained 6 bases not matched to a gene. CDR1 is SQVTM, CDR2 ANQGSEA, per germline. The CDR3 DNA follows: TGCAGCGGGAAAGCGGGGCCCTCCTACGAGCAGTACTTC. Its protein product is CSGKAGPSYEQYF.

V is TRBV9 and J is TRBJ2-5; D is possibly TRBD2 (5 bases). The CDR3 totals 15 residues. Germline loops: CDR1 SGDLS, CDR2 YYNGEE. Between the trimmed V and J ends, which lost 0 bases and 0 bases, there was a span of 9 bases. This CDR3 is CASSVAGWYQETQYF. As DNA, the CDR3 is TGTGCCAGCAGCGTAGCGGGGTGGTACCAAGAGACCCAGTACTTC.

The rearrangement joins TRBV6-5 to TRBJ2-1, with 7 bases fitting TRBD2. The CDR3 has 15 residues. Per the germline V gene, CDR1 is MNHEY and CDR2 is SVGAGI. With 5 bases clipped from V and 2 bases from J, the junction kept 6 bases outside the gene matches. The CDR3 protein is CASSTSGTTYNEQFF. CDR3 sequence (DNA): TGTGCCAGCAGTACCTCCGGGACTACCTACAATGAGCAGTTCTTC.

V and J are TRBV5-4 and TRBJ2-7, with TRBD2 matching over 10 bases. Germline CDR1 and CDR2: SGHNT and YYREEE (reference sequence). The ends lost 4 bases at V and 2 bases at J; junction bases unmatched: 6. The CDR3 totals 15 residues. In DNA, the CDR3 is TGTGCCAGCAGCCCGCGGACTAGCGGACCCTACGAGCAGTACTTC. Its protein is CASSPRTSGPYEQYF.

V usage is TRBV18 and J usage is TRBJ2-3; TRBD2 matches 10 bases. Germline CDR1 is KGHSH and CDR2 is LQKENI. This CDR3 contains 17 residues. The J segment lost 7 bases and the V segment lost 2 bases, leaving 12 bases of the junction unmatched. The chain's CDR3 is CASSPTIAGGGGNTQYF. CDR3 sequence (DNA): TGTGCCAGCTCACCAACGATAGCGGGAGGAGGAGGGAATACGCAGTATTTT.

The V call is TRBV7-9, the J call TRBJ2-5; D gene uncertain. V lost 4 bases, J lost 5 bases, and 14 bases lay in between. Looked up from germline, CDR1 is SEHNR and CDR2 is FQNEAQ (reference sequence). CDR3 size: 14 residues. This CDR3 reads CASSSRQGFETQYF. CDR3 bases: TGTGCCAGCAGCTCCCGGCAAGGCTTCGAGACCCAGTACTTC.

The chain uses TRBV7-9 and TRBJ2-1, with D perhaps assigned TRBD1 or TRBD2 (5 bases each). CDR3 length: 15 residues. The ends were cut back, 3 bases at V and 5 bases at J, with 14 bases in the middle. The germline V gene has CDR1 SEHNR and CDR2 FQNEAQ (reference sequence). The CDR3 spells CASSFSGTNHNEQFF. CDR3 DNA: TGTGCCAGCAGCTTTTCCGGGACCAACCACAATGAGCAGTTCTTC. The whole variable domain, remainder taken from reference TRBV7-9 and TRBJ2-1, is DTGVSQNPRHKITKRGQNVTFRCDPISEHNRLYWYRQTLGQGPEFLTYFQNEAQLEKSRLLSDRFSAERPKGSFSTLEIQRTEQGDSAMYLCASSFSGTNHNEQFFGPGTRLTVL.

J is TRBJ2-3 and V is TRBV4-1; 10 bases fit TRBD2. V gave up 4 bases and J gave up 4 bases; unmatched junction bases: 14. From germline, CDR1 is MGHRA and CDR2 YSYEKL. This CDR3 is 18 amino acids long. DNA of the CDR3: TGCGCCAGCAGCCCCCAGGCTAGCGGGAGTGCGGAGGCAGATACGCAGTATTTT. Translation: CASSPQASGSAEADTQYF.

The chain has TRBV6-5 and TRBJ2-2, with a tentative D call TRBD2 (5 bases). V was shortened by 1 base and J by 6 bases, with 9 bases between the two germline ends. This CDR3 is 14 amino acids long. Germline assignment: CDR1 MNHEY and CDR2 SVGAGI. This CDR3 reads CASSYFRGSGELFF. The CDR3 DNA reads TGTGCCAGCAGTTACTTCCGGGGATCCGGGGAGCTGTTTTTT.

This chain joins TRBV28 and TRBJ1-2; D is uncertain. The CDR3 spans 15 residues. Germline V gene sequence: CDR1 MDHEN, CDR2 SYDVKM. V lost 5 bases, J lost 0 bases, and 13 bases lay in between. CDR3 sequence (DNA): TGTGCCAGCAGTCAAATCTCACTTTCTAACTATGGCTACACCTTC. The encoded protein is CASSQISLSNYGYTF.

This chain joins TRBV29-1 and TRBJ2-2; tentatively, D is TRBD2 (6 bases). The CDR3 length is 17 residues. V lost 4 bases and J lost 0, with 18 bases in between. CDR1 and CDR2 from the germline V gene are SQVTM and ANQGSEA. In DNA, the CDR3 is TGCAGCGTTGTCTTCTCGGGGGTCCCCGCGAACACCGGGGAGCTGTTTTTT. It yields the protein CSVVFSGVPANTGELFF.

The chain carries TRBV28 and TRBJ1-6; D perhaps matches TRBD1 (5 bases). V was trimmed by 3 bases and J by 9 bases, leaving 15 bases between them. CDR3 size: 15 residues. Germline CDR1 MDHEN, CDR2 SYDVKM. The CDR3, as DNA: TGTGCCAGCAGTTTTCCGGGGCCTAGAGGTTCACCCCTCCACTTT. This gives the protein CASSFPGPRGSPLHF.